A single sample is the source of the 25 T cell receptor beta chains below, sequenced in a study of cytomegalovirus exposure and HLA in healthy donors. PCR primers comprised 60 Vbeta and 13 Jbeta primers. Clones were read by immunoSEQ multiplex PCR, and TCRdb kept only the in-frame ones, dropping some. The sample carries some 100,000 clones, 70% to 80% recorded once. Sequenced sample: PBMCs. These receptors were obtained from a man in his fifties in good health and CMV-seropositive.

The chain uses TRBV5-1 and TRBJ1-2; TRBD1 aligns across 7 bases. From germline, CDR1 is SGHRS and CDR2 YFSETQ. The CDR3 covers 13 residues. Trimming removed 4 bases from V and 3 bases from J; junction bases left unmatched: 3. CDR3 protein: CASSRGQDYGYTF. The CDR3 DNA follows: TGCGCCAGCAGCCGTGGACAGGACTATGGCTACACCTTC.

The gene calls are TRBV7-2 and TRBJ2-5; D unresolved. Germline V gene data show CDR1 as SGHTA and CDR2 as FQGNSA. V was cut by 1 base and J by 7 bases, with 16 bases left in between. The CDR3 runs to 15 residues. The CDR3 region has the DNA TGTGCCAGCAGCTTAGAGGTTTCGCCCCGAGGGACCCAGTACTTC. Amino acids: CASSLEVSPRGTQYF.

This chain uses TRBV7-2 with TRBJ2-6; maybe TRBD1 (6 bases). This CDR3 contains 15 residues. The V end was cut by 1 base, the J end by 4 bases, with 8 bases between. CDR1 is SGHTA and CDR2 is FQGNSA in the germline V gene. CDR3 sequence: CASSLGGLGANVLTF. In DNA form, the CDR3 reads TGTGCCAGCAGCTTAGGGGGGCTCGGGGCCAACGTCCTGACTTTC.

The chain employs TRBV4-1 and TRBJ1-1, with 10 bases fitting TRBD1. CDR1 and CDR2 (germline): MGHRA, YSYEKL. V was pared by 4 bases and J by 1 base, with 3 bases of the junction left unmatched. The CDR3 length is 15 residues. This chain's CDR3 is CASSRGQGPNTEAFF. Written as DNA, the CDR3 is TGCGCCAGCAGCCGGGGACAGGGGCCGAACACTGAAGCTTTCTTT.

The CDR3 spells CAWSRLAWEQYF. The DNA for the CDR3 is TGTGCCTGGAGTAGACTAGCGTGGGAGCAGTACTTC. The chain employs TRBV30 and TRBJ2-7; TRBD2 matches at 8 bases. Germline CDR1 and CDR2: GTSNPN and SVGIG (reference sequence). Germline trimming cut 2 bases from V and 7 bases from J; bases unmatched to any gene: 4. The CDR3 runs to 12 residues.

The J gene is TRBJ2-1, the V gene TRBV10-1, with TRBD2 as a possible D gene (7 bases). V lost 2 bases to trimming and J lost 10 bases, with 12 bases between them. The germline gives CDR1 WNHNN, CDR2 SYGVQD (reference sequence). The CDR3 consists of 13 residues. The CDR3 spells CASSEPGGREQFF. In DNA, the CDR3 is TGCGCCAGCAGTGAGCCCGGGGGGCGGGAGCAGTTCTTC.

This chain connects TRBV7-8 to TRBJ2-5, with 10 bases fitting TRBD1. Judging by the DNA end, TRBJ2-7 fits better; the J call may be wrong. This CDR3 has 14 residues. Germline V gene data show CDR1 as SGHVS and CDR2 as FQNEAQ. For the CDR3, the DNA is TGTGCCAGCAGCTTAGGGGACAGGGGCGACGAGCAGTACTTC. Translated, it gives CASSLGDRGDEQYF.

This rearrangement joins TRBV20-1 to TRBJ1-1; D is undetermined. Germline CDR1 DFQATT, CDR2 SNEGSKA (reference sequence). CDR3 length: 11 amino acids. Trimming cost V 1 base and J 5 bases, with 5 bases left between them. The CDR3 DNA follows: TGCAGTGCTAGAGCGCAGACTGAAGCTTTCTTT. Translated, it gives CSARAQTEAFF.

The CDR3 region has the DNA TGTGCCAGCAGCTTGGGACAGGGAATATCTGGCTACACCTTC. This codes for CASSLGQGISGYTF. The V gene is TRBV5-6, the J gene TRBJ1-2; 7 nucleotides agree with TRBD1. The germline V gene has CDR1 SGHDT and CDR2 YYEEEE. V lost 0 bases and J lost 7; bases outside the gene matches: 6. The CDR3 covers 14 residues.

This sequence joins TRBV4-1 and TRBJ2-3; 16 nucleotides match TRBD2. The CDR3 runs to 16 residues. V shed 3 bases and J 5 bases; nucleotides not matched to a gene: 2. Germline V gene sequence: CDR1 MGHRA, CDR2 YSYEKL. Here the CDR3 DNA reads TGCGCCAGCAGCCAGGGACTAGCGGGGGGGGAAGATACGCAGTATTTT. This gives the protein CASSQGLAGGEDTQYF.

The chain joins TRBV7-2 to TRBJ2-3; D gene ambiguous. The V gene's germline CDR1 is SGHTA and CDR2 FQGNSA. The CDR3 length is 16 residues. V was trimmed by 1 base and J by 3 bases, leaving 14 bases between them. The CDR3 DNA sequence: TGTGCCAGCAGCTTAGGATCACAACAGCTTACAGATACGCAGTATTTT. It translates to CASSLGSQQLTDTQYF. The full variable domain, in which reference TRBV7-2 and TRBJ2-3 provide the parts outside the CDR3, is GAGVSQSPSNKVTEKGKDVELRCDPISGHTALYWYRQSLGQGLEFLIYFQGNSAPDKSGLPSDRFSAERTGGSVSTLTIQRTQQEDSAVYLCASSLGSQQLTDTQYFGPGTRLTVL.

The rearrangement links TRBV28 to TRBJ1-2; a weak D match, TRBD1 (6 bases). CDR1 MDHEN and CDR2 SYDVKM come from the germline V gene. V lost 6 bases to trimming and J lost 8 bases, with 22 bases between them. This CDR3 comprises 15 residues. In DNA form, the CDR3 reads TGTGCCAGCAGCATACCAACAACAGGGTCGGGAGGCTACACCTTC. It specifies CASSIPTTGSGGYTF.

V and J are TRBV6-5 and TRBJ2-7; 7 positions agree with TRBD1. V shed 7 bases, J shed 5 bases, and the junction held 5 bases outside the gene matches. The germline V gene has CDR1 MNHEY and CDR2 SVGAGI. The CDR3 has 12 amino acids. The CDR3: CASTTGYDEQYF. The CDR3 DNA is TGTGCCAGCACGACAGGGTACGACGAGCAGTACTTC.

The CDR3 reads CATRTGFEQYF. The CDR3, as DNA: TGTGCCACCCGAACAGGGTTCGAGCAGTACTTC. The chain is built from TRBV6-5 and TRBJ2-7; D perhaps matches TRBD1 (6 bases). CDR1 is MNHEY, CDR2 SVGAGI, per germline. V lost 10 bases, J lost 6 bases, and 13 bases lay in between. The length of the CDR3 is 11 residues.

The genes are TRBV7-9 and TRBJ1-2; D remains ambiguous. The germline V and J ends were trimmed by 4 bases and 1 base, with 7 bases remaining between them. Germline V gene sequence: CDR1 SEHNR, CDR2 FQNEAQ (reference sequence). CDR3 size: 13 residues. The CDR3 DNA sequence: TGTGCCAGCAGCTCCATACTTAACTATGGCTACACCTTC. This gives the protein CASSSILNYGYTF.

The chain carries TRBV7-8 and TRBJ1-2, with a weak D call TRBD1 (5 bases). The CDR3 covers 15 residues. Germline V gene lookup returns CDR1 SGHVS and CDR2 FQNEAQ. V was clipped by 1 base and J by 3 bases, with 12 bases between them. The CDR3 nucleotides are TGTGCCAGCAGCTTAGGAAGGGGATCAGACTATGGCTACACCTTC. Its translation: CASSLGRGSDYGYTF.

The chain couples TRBV28 to TRBJ1-2; D possibly corresponds to TRBD1 (5 bases). Trimming shortened V by 7 bases and J by 1 base, and 13 bases separated the two germline ends. The CDR3 runs to 14 residues. CDR1 and CDR2 (germline): MDHEN, SYDVKM. DNA for the CDR3: TGTGCCAGCATCACGGGGGGTGATAACTATGGCTACACCTTC. This sequence encodes CASITGGDNYGYTF.

This rearrangement joins TRBV11-2 to TRBJ2-5; D is ambiguous. The CDR3 spans 12 residues. Per the germline V gene, CDR1 is SGHAT and CDR2 is FQNNGV. Between the trimmed V and J ends, which lost 5 bases and 4 bases, there was a span of 8 bases. DNA for the CDR3: TGTGCCAGCAGCCCACAAATAGAGACCCAGTACTTC. It specifies CASSPQIETQYF. Variable domain in full (rest from reference TRBV11-2 and TRBJ2-5): EAGVAQSPRYKIIEKRQSVAFWCNPISGHATLYWYQQILGQGPKLLIQFQNNGVVDDSQLPKDRFSAERLKGVDSTLKIQPAKLEDSAVYLCASSPQIETQYFGPGTRLLVL.

The chain carries TRBV7-8 and TRBJ1-5, with D perhaps TRBD1 (6 bases). Germline lookup yields CDR1 SGHVS and CDR2 FQNEAQ. This CDR3 region has 14 residues. V lost 3 bases, J lost 7 bases, and 13 bases lay in between. The CDR3 spells CASSFEVGAQPQHF. The CDR3 region has the DNA TGTGCCAGCAGCTTCGAAGTGGGGGCGCAGCCCCAGCATTTT. The complete variable domain, with remaining parts taken from reference TRBV7-8 and TRBJ1-5, reads GAGVSQSPRYKVAKRGQDVALRCDPISGHVSLFWYQQALGQGPEFLTYFQNEAQLDKSGLPSDRFFAERPEGSVSTLKIQRTQQEDSAVYLCASSFEVGAQPQHFGDGTRLSIL.

CDR3 sequence: CASSLLSSSYEQYF. CDR3 coding DNA: TGTGCCAGCAGCTTGCTTAGCAGCTCCTACGAGCAGTACTTC. The V and J genes are TRBV5-6 and TRBJ2-7; unclear D gene. The germline CDR1 and CDR2 sequences are SGHDT and YYEEEE. CDR3 length: 14 residues. The V gene lost 1 base and the J gene lost 0 bases, with 8 bases spanning the gap.

The chain links TRBV19 to TRBJ1-5; D unresolved. Germline CDR1 LNHDA, CDR2 SQIVND (reference sequence). Deletions cut 1 base from V and 7 bases from J, with 14 bases between. This CDR3 contains 15 residues. CDR3 sequence reads: CASSIGGTGGQPQHF. CDR3 DNA: TGTGCCAGTAGTATAGGGGGAACGGGAGGGCAGCCCCAGCATTTT.

The chain joins TRBV2 to TRBJ2-7, with TRBD2 matching over 10 bases. The CDR3 loop spans 15 amino acids. Germline lookup yields CDR1 SNHLY and CDR2 FYNNEI. V was clipped by 7 bases and J by 2 bases; unmatched bases: 8. In nucleotides, the CDR3 is TGTGCCAGCAAACAACTAGCGGGGAGCGCCTACGAGCAGTACTTC. This encodes CASKQLAGSAYEQYF.

This chain uses TRBV19 with TRBJ2-3; D gene uncertain. This CDR3 spans 12 amino acids. Germline lookup yields CDR1 LNHDA and CDR2 SQIVND (reference sequence). With 9 bases removed from V and 6 bases from J, the gap between germline ends came to 13 bases. The CDR3 here is CASANRLDTQYF. DNA of the CDR3: TGTGCCAGCGCAAATCGGTTGGATACGCAGTATTTT.

This chain joins TRBV2 and TRBJ1-3; D is perhaps TRBD1 (6 bases). This CDR3 is 16 amino acids long. Trimming removed 6 bases at V and 0 bases at J, with 15 bases between. Per the germline V gene, CDR1 is SNHLY and CDR2 is FYNNEI. CDR3 DNA sequence: TGTGCCAGCAGGGGCGGGGGCCCTTCCTCTGGAAACACCATATATTTT. Protein product: CASRGGGPSSGNTIYF.

The chain uses TRBV6-5 and TRBJ2-7; tentative D call: TRBD2 (5 bases). The CDR3 covers 15 residues. With 0 bases removed from V and 6 bases from J, the gap between germline ends came to 15 bases. Germline CDR1 is MNHEY and CDR2 is SVGAGI. The CDR3, as DNA: TGTGCCAGCAGTTACTCGAAGGCGGGTTTCGCCGAGCAGTACTTC. It yields the protein CASSYSKAGFAEQYF.